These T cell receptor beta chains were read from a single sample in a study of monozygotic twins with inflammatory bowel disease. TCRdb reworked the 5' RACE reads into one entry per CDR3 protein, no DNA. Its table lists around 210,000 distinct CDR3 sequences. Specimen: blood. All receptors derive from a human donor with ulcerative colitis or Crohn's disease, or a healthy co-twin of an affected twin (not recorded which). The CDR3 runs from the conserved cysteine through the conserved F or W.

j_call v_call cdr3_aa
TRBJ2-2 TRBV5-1 CASKGEWTGRTGELFF
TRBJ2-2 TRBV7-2 CASSLSFRRGTNTGELFF
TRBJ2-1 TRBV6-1 CASSPQPLGQGASYNEQFF
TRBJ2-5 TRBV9 CASSVVGAGQTQYF
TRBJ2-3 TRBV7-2 CASSLAYQGTDTQYF
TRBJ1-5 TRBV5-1 CASSLVPGVNQPQHF
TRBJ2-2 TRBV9 CASSVSGVGTGELFF
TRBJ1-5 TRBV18 CASSGQGNQPQHF
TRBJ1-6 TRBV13 CASSFKHSPLHF
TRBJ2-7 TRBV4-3 CASSPAGTGGYEQYF
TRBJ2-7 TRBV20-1 CSAPDRTYEQYF
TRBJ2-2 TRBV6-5 CASSYSGGEAGELFF
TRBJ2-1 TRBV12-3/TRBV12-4 CATLLGGQGADEQFF
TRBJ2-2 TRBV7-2 CASSPQAFDTGELFF
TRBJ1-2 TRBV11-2 CASSPSWGYTF
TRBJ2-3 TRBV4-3 CASSQDSDRDGTDTQYF